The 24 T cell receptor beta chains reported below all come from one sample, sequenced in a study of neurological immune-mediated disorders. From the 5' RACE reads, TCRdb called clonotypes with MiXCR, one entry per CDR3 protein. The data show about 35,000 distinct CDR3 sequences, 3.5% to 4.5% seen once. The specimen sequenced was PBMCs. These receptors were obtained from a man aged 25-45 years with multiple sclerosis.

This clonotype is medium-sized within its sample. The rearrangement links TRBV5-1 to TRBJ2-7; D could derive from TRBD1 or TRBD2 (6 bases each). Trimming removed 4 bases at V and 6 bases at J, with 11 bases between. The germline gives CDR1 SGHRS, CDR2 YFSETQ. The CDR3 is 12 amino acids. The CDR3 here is CASSASGAEQYF. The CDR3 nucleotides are TGCGCCAGCAGCGCATCGGGGGCCGAGCAGTACTTC.

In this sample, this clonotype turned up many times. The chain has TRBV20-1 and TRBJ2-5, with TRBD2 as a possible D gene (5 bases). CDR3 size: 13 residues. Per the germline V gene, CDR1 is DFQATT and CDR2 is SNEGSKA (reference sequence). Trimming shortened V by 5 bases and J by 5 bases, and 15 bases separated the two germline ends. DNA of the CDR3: TGCAGTGCTTCGCCCGCAGGAGGCGAGACCCAGTACTTC. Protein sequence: CSASPAGGETQYF.

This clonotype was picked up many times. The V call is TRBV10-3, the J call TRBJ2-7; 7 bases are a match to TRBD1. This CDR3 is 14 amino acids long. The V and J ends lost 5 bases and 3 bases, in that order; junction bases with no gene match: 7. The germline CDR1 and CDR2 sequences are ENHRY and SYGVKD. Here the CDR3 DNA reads TGTGCCATCAGTACCACGACAGGGAGCTACGAGCAGTACTTC. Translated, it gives CAISTTTGSYEQYF.

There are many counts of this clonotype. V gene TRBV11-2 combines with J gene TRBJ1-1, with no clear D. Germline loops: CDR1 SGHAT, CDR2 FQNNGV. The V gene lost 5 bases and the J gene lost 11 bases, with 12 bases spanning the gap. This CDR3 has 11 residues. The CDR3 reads CASSPMVEAFF. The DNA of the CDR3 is TGTGCCAGCAGCCCCATGGTGGAGGCTTTCTTT.

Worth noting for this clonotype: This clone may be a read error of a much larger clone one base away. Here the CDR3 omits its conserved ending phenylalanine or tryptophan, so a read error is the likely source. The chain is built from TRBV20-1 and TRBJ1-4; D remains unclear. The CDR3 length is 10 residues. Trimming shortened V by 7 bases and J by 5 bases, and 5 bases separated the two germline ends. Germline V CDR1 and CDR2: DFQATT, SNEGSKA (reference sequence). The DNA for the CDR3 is TGCAGTGTAAGAAATGAAAAACTGTTTTGT. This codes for CSVRNEKLFC.

CDR3 DNA: TGTGCCAGCAGTTACAGGAATACTGAAGCTTTCTTT. Its protein is CASSYRNTEAFF. The genes are TRBV6-5 and TRBJ1-1; D is ambiguous. The CDR3 runs 12 residues. Germline assignment: CDR1 MNHEY and CDR2 SVGAGI. Trimming took 2 bases from V and 5 from J, leaving 6 bases between them.

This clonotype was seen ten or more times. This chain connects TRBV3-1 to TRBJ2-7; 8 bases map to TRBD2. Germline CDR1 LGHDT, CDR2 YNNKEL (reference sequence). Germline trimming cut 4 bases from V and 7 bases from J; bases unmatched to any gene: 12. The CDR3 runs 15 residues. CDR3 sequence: CASSLFSGALGEQYF. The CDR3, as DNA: TGTGCCAGCAGCCTCTTTAGCGGGGCCCTGGGGGAGCAGTACTTC.

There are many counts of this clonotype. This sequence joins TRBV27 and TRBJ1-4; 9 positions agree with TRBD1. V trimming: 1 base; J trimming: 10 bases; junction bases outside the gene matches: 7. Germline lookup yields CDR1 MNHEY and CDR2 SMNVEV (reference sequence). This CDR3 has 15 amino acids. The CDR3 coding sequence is TGTGCCAGCAGTTTATATCCGGGACAGGGCTCAAAACTGTTTTTT. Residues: CASSLYPGQGSKLFF. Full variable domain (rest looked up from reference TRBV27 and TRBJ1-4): EAQVTQNPRYLITVTGKKLTVTCSQNMNHEYMSWYRQDPGLGLRQIYYSMNVEVTDKGDVPEGYKVSRKEKRNFPLILESPSPNQTSLYFCASSLYPGQGSKLFFGSGTQLSVL.

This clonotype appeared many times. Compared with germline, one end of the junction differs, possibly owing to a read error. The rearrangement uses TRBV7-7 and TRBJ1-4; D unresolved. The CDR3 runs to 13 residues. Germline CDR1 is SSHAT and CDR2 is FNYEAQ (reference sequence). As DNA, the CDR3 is TGTGCTAGCAGCTTATCAACTAATGAAAAACTGTTTTTT. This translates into CASSLSTNEKLFF.

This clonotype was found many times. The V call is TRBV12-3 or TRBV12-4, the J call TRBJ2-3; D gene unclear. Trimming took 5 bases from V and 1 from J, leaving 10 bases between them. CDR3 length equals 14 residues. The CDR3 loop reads CASSGDGRTDTQYF. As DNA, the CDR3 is TGTGCCAGCAGTGGCGACGGTCGCACAGATACGCAGTATTTT.

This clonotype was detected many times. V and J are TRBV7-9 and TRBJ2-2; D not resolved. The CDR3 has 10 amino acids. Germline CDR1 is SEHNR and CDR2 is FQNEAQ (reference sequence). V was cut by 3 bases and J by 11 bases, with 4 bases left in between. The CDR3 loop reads CASSFRELFF. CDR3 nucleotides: TGTGCCAGCAGCTTTCGAGAGCTGTTTTTT. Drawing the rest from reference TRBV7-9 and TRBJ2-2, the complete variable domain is DTGVSQNPRHKITKRGQNVTFRCDPISEHNRLYWYRQTLGQGPEFLTYFQNEAQLEKSRLLSDRFSAERPKGSFSTLEIQRTEQGDSAMYLCASSFRELFFGEGSRLTVL.

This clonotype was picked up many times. This CDR3 reads CASSLEGGADEQFF. The CDR3, as DNA: TGTGCCAGCAGCTTAGAGGGGGGCGCGGATGAGCAGTTCTTC. This chain links TRBV7-9 with TRBJ2-1; D may match TRBD1 or TRBD2 (6 bases each). Deletions cut 1 base from V and 8 bases from J, with 12 bases between. Germline V gives CDR1 SEHNR, CDR2 FQNEAQ (reference sequence). The CDR3 sequence is 14 residues long.

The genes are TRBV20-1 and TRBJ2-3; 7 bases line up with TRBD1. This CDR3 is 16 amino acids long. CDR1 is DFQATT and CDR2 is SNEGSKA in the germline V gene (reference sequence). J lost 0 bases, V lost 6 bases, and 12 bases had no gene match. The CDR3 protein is CSAQRRQGLSTDTQYF. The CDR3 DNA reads TGCAGTGCCCAGAGGCGACAGGGCCTCAGCACAGATACGCAGTATTTT.

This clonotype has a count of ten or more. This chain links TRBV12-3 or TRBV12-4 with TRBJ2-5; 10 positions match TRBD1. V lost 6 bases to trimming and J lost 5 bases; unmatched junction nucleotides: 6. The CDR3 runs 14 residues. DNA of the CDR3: TGTGCCAGCAGAAGGACAGGGGGTAGTGAGACCCAGTACTTC. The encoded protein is CASRRTGGSETQYF.

In DNA form, the CDR3 reads TGTGCCAGCAGTTCCGGGACCAAAAACATTCAGTACTTC. It encodes CASSSGTKNIQYF. V is TRBV5-6 and J is TRBJ2-4, with a possible D match to TRBD2 (5 bases). CDR3 length equals 13 residues. Germline values: CDR1 SGHDT, CDR2 YYEEEE. V was clipped by 5 bases and J by 2 bases, with 8 bases between them.

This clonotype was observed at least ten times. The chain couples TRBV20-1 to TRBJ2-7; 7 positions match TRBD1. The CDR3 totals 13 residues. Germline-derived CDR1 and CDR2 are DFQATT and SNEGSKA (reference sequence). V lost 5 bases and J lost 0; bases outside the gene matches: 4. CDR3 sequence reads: CSAGGQLSYEQYF. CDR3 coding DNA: TGCAGTGCTGGGGGACAGCTCTCCTACGAGCAGTACTTC.

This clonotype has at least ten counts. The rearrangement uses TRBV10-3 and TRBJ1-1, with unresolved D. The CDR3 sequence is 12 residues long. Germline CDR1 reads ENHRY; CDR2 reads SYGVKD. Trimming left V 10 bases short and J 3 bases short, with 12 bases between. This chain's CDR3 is CATTTGDTEAFF. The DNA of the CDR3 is TGTGCCACAACAACTGGGGACACTGAAGCTTTCTTT.

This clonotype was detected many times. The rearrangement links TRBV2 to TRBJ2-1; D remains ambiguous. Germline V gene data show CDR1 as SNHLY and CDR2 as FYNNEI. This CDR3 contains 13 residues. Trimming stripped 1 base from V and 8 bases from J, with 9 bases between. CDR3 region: CASSEVSRHEQFF. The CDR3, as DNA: TGTGCCAGCAGTGAAGTATCTAGGCATGAGCAGTTCTTC.

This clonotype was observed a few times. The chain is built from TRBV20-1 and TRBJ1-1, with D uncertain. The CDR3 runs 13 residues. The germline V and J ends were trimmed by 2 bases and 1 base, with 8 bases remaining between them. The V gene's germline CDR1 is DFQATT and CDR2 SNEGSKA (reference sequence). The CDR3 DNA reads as TGCAGTGCTAGATTGCTGGGGAACACTGAAGCTTTCTTT. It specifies CSARLLGNTEAFF.

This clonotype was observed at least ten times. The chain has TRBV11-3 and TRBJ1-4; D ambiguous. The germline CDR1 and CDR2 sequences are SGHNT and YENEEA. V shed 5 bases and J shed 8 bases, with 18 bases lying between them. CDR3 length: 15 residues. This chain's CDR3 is CASSLQGSLGEKLFF. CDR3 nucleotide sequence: TGTGCCAGCAGCCTCCAAGGATCCCTCGGGGAAAAACTGTTTTTT.

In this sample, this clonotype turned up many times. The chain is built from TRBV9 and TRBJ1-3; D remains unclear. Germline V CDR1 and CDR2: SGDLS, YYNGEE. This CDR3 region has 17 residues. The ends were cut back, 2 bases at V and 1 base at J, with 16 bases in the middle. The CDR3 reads CASSVFSGDSSGNTIYF. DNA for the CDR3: TGTGCCAGCAGCGTTTTTTCCGGGGATTCTTCTGGAAACACCATATATTTT.

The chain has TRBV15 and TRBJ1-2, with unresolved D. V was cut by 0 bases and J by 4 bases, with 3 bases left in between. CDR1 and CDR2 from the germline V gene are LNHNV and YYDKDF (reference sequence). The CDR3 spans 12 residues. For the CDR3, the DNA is TGTGCCACCAGCAGAGATAGCTATGGCTACACCTTC. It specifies CATSRDSYGYTF.

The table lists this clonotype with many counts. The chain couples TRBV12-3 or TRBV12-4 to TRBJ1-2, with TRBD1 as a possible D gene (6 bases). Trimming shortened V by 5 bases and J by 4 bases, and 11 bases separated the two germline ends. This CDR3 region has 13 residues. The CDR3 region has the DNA TGTGCCAGCAGTCAGGGACACCTCTATGGCTACACCTTC. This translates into CASSQGHLYGYTF.

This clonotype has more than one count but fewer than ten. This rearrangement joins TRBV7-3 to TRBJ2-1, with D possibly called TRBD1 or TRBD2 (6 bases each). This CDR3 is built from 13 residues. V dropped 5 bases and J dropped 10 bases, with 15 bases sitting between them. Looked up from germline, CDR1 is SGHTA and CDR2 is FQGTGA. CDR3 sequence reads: CASSSGGGLEQFF. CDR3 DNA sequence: TGTGCCAGCAGCAGCGGAGGGGGGCTGGAGCAGTTCTTC. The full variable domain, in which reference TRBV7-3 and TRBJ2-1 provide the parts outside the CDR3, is GAGVSQTPSNKVTEKGKYVELRCDPISGHTALYWYRQSLGQGPEFLIYFQGTGAADDSGLPNDRFFAVRPEGSVSTLKIQRTERGDSAVYLCASSSGGGLEQFFGPGTRLTVL.